This T cell receptor (beta chain) was sequenced during a study of blood T cell repertoires in COVID-19 (dated by TCRdb to the early 2020s). Looking at the study overall: Samples from collaborators originated in the United States, Italy and Spain and spanned both the acute and convalescent phases of COVID-19. The prospective study material was composed of cDNA or gDNA derived from T cells, B-cell-depleted T cells, or PBMCs. The dataset comprised deeply sampled blood TCRbeta repertoires from subjects exposed to, actively infected with, or recovered from COVID-19. The sample metadata nearly always contained a de-identified subject ID, COVID-19 status, age in years and sex. The repertoires were released in a freely available public database meant as a resource for research on the immune response to SARS-CoV-2. The samples were drawn from the first 160 participants of the ongoing ImmuneRACE study and from 1,254 subjects provided by 6 global collaborators. Where available, HLA class I and class II types were obtained from metadata supplied by the sample provider rather than from assay-based typing.

V and J are trimmed by 2 bases and 5 bases, and the gene matches miss 6 bases of the junction. Reading from cysteine to phenylalanine, the CDR3 counts 15 amino acids. CDR3 DNA only is kept here, 45 bases in frame from base 1. In the germline V gene, CDR1 corresponds to SGHRS and CDR2 to YFSETQ. This clone was observed a handful of times. The clone's antigen remains unknown. No clone much larger than this one lies a single base away; base qualities are absent. Beyond this particular receptor, the publication reports: The quantity of clinical and demographic metadata differed by source and by participant and was supplied without curation.

Participants in the prospective study were aged about 18 to 90 years, lived in 20 to 25 United States geographic areas, and enrolled through a virtual design. To assign participants to cohorts, the prospective study relied on clinical history that participants themselves reported in a screening survey and a study questionnaire. ImmuneRACE Cohort 3 recovered participants were defined by two consecutive negative NP/OP PCR tests, healthcare professional clearance, or symptom resolution. Mobile phlebotomists in the prospective study collected whole blood, serum and a nasopharyngeal or oropharyngeal swab from every participant. Participants in the prospective study had the option to provide additional blood draws and questionnaires over a roughly 2-month period. Before DNA extraction, prospective study blood samples were shipped either frozen or at room temperature. The immunoSEQ Assay, a bias-controlled multiplex PCR, was used to amplify TCRbeta CDR3 regions from genomic DNA. As for the authors' bioinformatics: Nucleated cell counts per sample were estimated from amplification of reference gene primers within the assay. To quantify the absolute abundance of each unique TCRbeta CDR3 rearrangement, sequence reads were collapsed and filtered. For each sample, productive Simpson clonality was calculated as the square root of Simpson's diversity index across productive rearrangements. TCRdb retrieved this table from immuneACCESS and kept in-frame rearrangements only. Not all clones are present; in checked studies, unresolved V genes account for under half, and no reason is known for the remainder. Clone size and V and J calls were adopted from that table, with D and trimming inferred from the DNA. For this sample there are approximately 200,000 clones; approximately 84% appear just once. The leading ten clones occupy 3.2% of the sample.

This sequence uses TRBV5-1 and TRBJ2-2; TRBD1 fits 7 bases in the junction. The specimen sequenced was PBMCs or T cells enriched from blood (not recorded which). This clonotype was obtained from a woman aged 25 to 39 who had recovered from COVID-19. The CDR3 here reads CASSLRQGRTGELFF. Here is the DNA: TGCGCCAGCAGCTTAAGACAGGGTAGGACCGGGGAGCTGTTTTTT. Reference TRBV5-1 and TRBJ2-2 genes cover what lies past the CDR3, so the full variable domain is KAGVTQTPRYLIKTRGQQVTLSCSPISGHRSVSWYQQTPGQGLQFLFEYFSETQRNKGNFPGRFSGRQFSNSRSEMNVSTLELGDSALYLCASSLRQGRTGELFFGEGSRLTVL.